These 27 T cell receptor beta chains were sequenced from one sample in a study of T-cell reconstitution after alpha-beta-depleted transplantation in children. Unique molecular identifiers were built into the TCRbeta library. Each CDR3 protein is one row after TCRdb ran MiXCR on the PCR reads. This table holds roughly 200,000 distinct CDR3 sequences, 8% to 10% found once. Specimen: PBMCs from the stem cell graft donor, collected from the stem cell graft. These receptors all come from a human donor who donated a stem cell graft to a child with acute lymphoblastic leukemia.

This clonotype was found a few times. The chain carries TRBV24-1 and TRBJ2-3; D remains ambiguous. This CDR3 spans 12 amino acids. The V gene lost 7 bases and the J gene lost 6 bases, with 10 bases spanning the gap. Germline V lookup: CDR1 KGHDR, CDR2 SFDVKD. The CDR3 DNA reads as TGTGCCACCAGCTCAGTGGGGGATACGCAGTATTTT. It codes for CATSSVGDTQYF.

There are many counts of this clonotype. The rearrangement links TRBV10-2 to TRBJ2-7; 9 bases match TRBD1. Trimming cost V 6 bases and J 6 bases; bases outside gene matches: 9. This CDR3 is 14 amino acids long. The germline V gene has CDR1 WSHSY and CDR2 SAAADI. As DNA, the CDR3 is TGCGCCAGCAGCGCCGGGACAGGGATCGGCGAGCAGTACTTC. This encodes CASSAGTGIGEQYF.

This chain uses TRBV10-3 with TRBJ1-6; D is unclear. Germline V gene sequence: CDR1 ENHRY, CDR2 SYGVKD. Trimming left V 6 bases short and J 8 bases short, with 11 bases between. This CDR3 contains 13 residues. Written as DNA, the CDR3 is TGTGCCATCAGAGATGCCGGGGATTCACCCCTCCACTTT. The encoded protein is CAIRDAGDSPLHF.

The chain recombines TRBV12-3 or TRBV12-4 with TRBJ1-5; D is uncertain. The CDR3 is 13 amino acids. V lost 3 bases, J lost 3 bases, and 6 bases lay in between. The CDR3 protein is CASSFGDNQPQHF. CDR3 nucleotides: TGTGCCAGCAGTTTCGGGGACAATCAGCCCCAGCATTTT.

This chain links TRBV9 with TRBJ1-5; D may be TRBD1 (6 bases). The CDR3 covers 14 residues. Trimming left V 7 bases short and J 1 base short, with 12 bases between. Germline V CDR1 and CDR2: SGDLS, YYNGEE. The DNA for the CDR3 is TGTGCCAGCGGAGGGGGGGAAAGCAATCAGCCCCAGCATTTT. It codes for CASGGGESNQPQHF.

V is TRBV30 and J is TRBJ2-5; no clear D. Trimming pared 6 bases from V and 2 bases from J, leaving 7 bases between. Germline-derived CDR1 and CDR2 are GTSNPN and SVGIG (reference sequence). The CDR3 contains 11 residues. The DNA of the CDR3 is TGTGCCTGCTGGAAACAAGAGACCCAGTACTTC. Its translation is CACWKQETQYF.

This clonotype appeared many times. The chain couples TRBV5-6 to TRBJ2-1; TRBD2 matches at 11 bases. V was clipped by 4 bases and J by 3 bases; unmatched bases: 9. The CDR3 is made up of 17 amino acids. Germline V gene data show CDR1 as SGHDT and CDR2 as YYEEEE. The CDR3 loop reads CASSPRATSGDYNEQFF. CDR3 DNA: TGTGCCAGCAGCCCCAGAGCGACTAGCGGGGACTACAATGAGCAGTTCTTC.

This clonotype was seen only a few times. The chain uses TRBV7-6 and TRBJ1-2; D gene uncertain. The germline V gene encodes CDR1 SGHVS and CDR2 FNYEAQ. The V gene lost 2 bases and the J gene lost 1 base, with 11 bases spanning the gap. This CDR3 spans 15 amino acids. The CDR3 DNA reads TGTGCCAGCAGCTTACGGGTGGGGAGTAACTATGGCTACACCTTC. Encoded protein: CASSLRVGSNYGYTF.

A word on this clonotype: A much larger clone sits a single nucleotide away, making a read error possible. The chain has TRBV9 and TRBJ2-1; the match to TRBD1 covers 7 bases. The CDR3 covers 16 residues. Germline values: CDR1 SGDLS, CDR2 YYNGEE. The CDR3 nucleotides read TGTGGCAGCAGCGTAGACTCGAGACAGGGTTACAATGAGCAGTTCTTC. It encodes CGSSVDSRQGYNEQFF.

This clonotype has ten or more counts. J is TRBJ1-3 and V is TRBV12-3 or TRBV12-4, with TRBD1 identical over 9 bases. The trim removed 5 bases at V and 4 bases at J, leaving 9 bases unmatched. The CDR3 is 16 amino acids. CDR3 sequence: CASSPGQGLRGNTIYF. DNA of the CDR3: TGTGCCAGCAGTCCCGGACAGGGGTTGAGAGGAAACACCATATATTTT.

This clonotype was recorded a few times. V is TRBV12-3 or TRBV12-4 and J is TRBJ2-2; D unclear. Deletions cut 5 bases from V and 6 bases from J, with 13 bases between. The CDR3 loop spans 14 amino acids. CDR3 residues: CASSLSGGAGELFF. DNA for the CDR3: TGTGCCAGCAGTCTTTCCGGCGGCGCCGGGGAGCTGTTTTTT.

The chain combines TRBV12-3 or TRBV12-4 with TRBJ1-5; D might be TRBD1 (6 bases). This CDR3 has 17 amino acids. The V end was cut by 2 bases, the J end by 1 base, with 15 bases between. CDR3 protein: CASSLRRGLGSNQPQHF. CDR3 bases: TGTGCCAGCAGTTTACGGCGGGGGCTAGGGAGCAATCAGCCCCAGCATTTT.

The chain recombines TRBV6-1 with TRBJ1-5; the match to TRBD1 covers 10 bases. Trimming removed 6 bases from V and 2 bases from J; junction bases left unmatched: 10. The CDR3 covers 17 residues. CDR1 and CDR2 (germline): MNHNS, SASEGT. The CDR3 DNA follows: TGTGCCAGCAGCGACGACAGGGGGCTAAGGGGCAATCAGCCCCAGCATTTT. This encodes CASSDDRGLRGNQPQHF.

There are a few counts of this clonotype. The gene calls are TRBV20-1 and TRBJ1-2; perhaps TRBD1 as D (5 bases). Germline CDR1 DFQATT, CDR2 SNEGSKA (reference sequence). This CDR3 is 14 amino acids long. With 3 bases removed from V and 0 bases from J, the gap between germline ends came to 11 bases. In nucleotides, the CDR3 is TGCAGTGCTAGTCCCGGGACCACTAACTATGGCTACACCTTC. Translated: CSASPGTTNYGYTF.

This clonotype was recorded only once. Since a much larger clone is just one base distant, this may be a read error. The chain couples TRBV29-1 to TRBJ1-2; D ambiguous. Germline CDR1 reads SQVTM; CDR2 reads ANQGSEA. The length of the CDR3 is 14 residues. The V gene lost 4 bases and the J gene lost 5 bases, with 17 bases spanning the gap. The CDR3 nucleotides are TGCAGCGTTGGTTACGGAGGGAATGATTATGGCTACACCTTC. Encoded protein: CSVGYGGNDYGYTF.

In its sample, this clonotype was seen many times. V and J are TRBV20-1 and TRBJ2-1; D gene unclear. Germline V gene data show CDR1 as DFQATT and CDR2 as SNEGSKA (reference sequence). V lost 7 bases to trimming and J lost 5 bases, with 18 bases between them. The CDR3 has 14 amino acids. The CDR3 is CSVSRLGLDNEQFF. The CDR3 DNA sequence: TGCAGTGTTTCCCGACTCGGTTTGGACAATGAGCAGTTCTTC.

This clonotype was seen a few times. The rearrangement joins TRBV20-1 to TRBJ2-5, with 10 bases aligning to TRBD2. Germline V gene lookup returns CDR1 DFQATT and CDR2 SNEGSKA (reference sequence). V dropped 6 bases and J dropped 0; count of bases not matched to a gene: 10. The CDR3 has 16 residues. Written as DNA, the CDR3 is TGCAGTGCCCCGCCTAGCGGGGGAGGGTACCAAGAGACCCAGTACTTC. Its protein is CSAPPSGGGYQETQYF.

This clonotype has ten or more counts. The chain combines TRBV12-3 or TRBV12-4 with TRBJ2-5, with TRBD2 matching over 8 bases. The CDR3 is 17 residues long. V lost 7 bases and J lost 0; bases outside the gene matches: 13. The CDR3 protein is CASTFFREGRHQETQYF. CDR3 nucleotides: TGTGCCAGCACTTTCTTCCGGGAGGGCAGGCACCAAGAGACCCAGTACTTC.

This clonotype has a handful of counts. The chain joins TRBV19 to TRBJ1-5, with TRBD1 matching over 7 bases. The CDR3 runs to 13 residues. Per germline, CDR1 LNHDA and CDR2 SQIVND (reference sequence). V shed 10 bases and J 4 bases; nucleotides not matched to a gene: 7. The CDR3 sequence: CATRGGLNQPQHF. Here the CDR3 DNA reads TGTGCCACCAGGGGGGGGCTAAATCAGCCCCAGCATTTT.

Only a few counts were recorded for this clonotype. Mismatch with germline at one junction end may stem from a read error. The rearrangement links TRBV5-1 to TRBJ1-2, with 9 positions matching TRBD1. CDR1 is SGHRS and CDR2 is YFSETQ in the germline V gene. This CDR3 has 15 residues. CDR3: CASSPGTGLNFGYTF. The CDR3 nucleotides are TGCGCCAGCAGCCCGGGGACAGGGTTGAACTTTGGCTACACCTTC.

The sample holds many counts of this clonotype. This sequence joins TRBV4-3 and TRBJ2-1; no firm D call. Germline V gene data show CDR1 as LGHNA and CDR2 as YSLEER. The CDR3 totals 15 residues. The V end was cut by 0 bases, the J end by 6 bases, with 12 bases between. The CDR3 bases are TGCGCCAGCAGCCAAGATTGGGCTAGGTTCAATGAGCAGTTCTTC. It codes for CASSQDWARFNEQFF.

This clonotype was observed at least ten times. The V and J genes are TRBV29-1 and TRBJ2-4; 7 positions match TRBD2. The CDR3 has 16 residues. The junction had 11 bases not matched to a gene; V was cut back by 0 bases and J by 6 bases. Germline-derived CDR1 and CDR2 are SQVTM and ANQGSEA. The CDR3: CSVEDDPGRTVNIQYF. CDR3 nucleotides: TGCAGCGTTGAAGACGATCCCGGGAGGACGGTAAACATTCAGTACTTC. Using reference TRBV29-1 and TRBJ2-4 for the parts outside the CDR3, the full variable domain is SAVISQKPSRDICQRGTSLTIQCQVDSQVTMMFWYRQQPGQSLTLIATANQGSEATYESGFVIDKFPISRPNLTFSTLTVSNMSPEDSSIYLCSVEDDPGRTVNIQYFGAGTRLSVL.

V is TRBV7-2 and J is TRBJ2-7; D gene uncertain. V shed 4 bases and J shed 3 bases, with 13 bases lying between them. CDR3 length: 14 residues. CDR1 is SGHTA and CDR2 is FQGNSA in the germline V gene. The CDR3 loop is CASSYQEPFYEQYF. The CDR3 nucleotides are TGTGCCAGCAGCTACCAAGAACCCTTCTACGAGCAGTACTTC.

This clonotype showed up many times. The chain couples TRBV5-5 to TRBJ1-3, with D maybe TRBD1 (5 bases). The CDR3 consists of 14 residues. CDR1 and CDR2 (germline): SGHKS, YYEKEE (reference sequence). Trimming cost V 0 bases and J 2 bases, with 6 bases left between them. DNA for the CDR3: TGTGCCAGCAGCTTGGGGGGGGCTGGAAACACCATATATTTT. This gives the protein CASSLGGAGNTIYF.

This rearrangement joins TRBV6-5 to TRBJ1-1; D is unresolved. CDR1 and CDR2 (germline): MNHEY, SVGAGI. The CDR3 extends over 14 amino acids. Trimming took off 2 bases at V and 4 bases at J, with 11 bases between the two ends. The CDR3 sequence: CASSYREVGTEAFF. The CDR3 nucleotides are TGTGCCAGCAGTTACAGAGAGGTAGGCACTGAAGCTTTCTTT.

There are many counts of this clonotype. In nucleotides, the CDR3 is TGCGCCAGCAGCGTGGGGACAGGGCTATACGAGCAGTACTTC. It is translated as CASSVGTGLYEQYF. The rearrangement uses TRBV5-1 and TRBJ2-7; TRBD1 agrees at 9 bases. This CDR3 comprises 14 residues. V was pared by 4 bases and J by 4 bases, with 6 bases of the junction left unmatched. CDR1 is SGHRS, CDR2 YFSETQ, per germline.

The sample holds many counts of this clonotype. In DNA form, the CDR3 reads TGTGCCAGCAGTTTAGAAGGGGGCAAGACTGAAGCTTTCTTT. Encoded protein: CASSLEGGKTEAFF. V gene TRBV27 combines with J gene TRBJ1-1; 7 nucleotides align to TRBD1. The germline gives CDR1 MNHEY, CDR2 SMNVEV (reference sequence). This CDR3 has 14 residues. Trimming took 2 bases from V and 5 from J; bases not matched to a gene: 5.